This T cell receptor (beta chain) is from a study of CD8 T cells in Susac syndrome. TCR beta sequencing covered blood CD8+ and CD4+ T cells. It was treatment-naive patients with stable or active relapsing-remitting disease who made up the multiple sclerosis controls. Negative isolation yielded CD8+ and CD4+ T cells; FACS enriched TEMRA cells. The CDR3 runs to 14 residues. Trimming took off 1 base at V and 6 bases at J, with 12 bases between the two ends. Germline V lookup: CDR1 LGHDT, CDR2 YNNKEL (reference sequence). Random hexamers were used to reverse transcribe the RNA input (roughly 0.5 to 1 ug). It was immunoSEQ multiplex PCR that amplified TCR beta CDR3 across 54 Vbeta and 13 Jbeta. TCRdb re-called the immunoSEQ multiplex PCR reads through MiXCR, storing one row per CDR3 protein. The sample carries some 100,000 distinct CDR3 sequences, 90% to 95% recorded once.

Sequencing was carried out using CD4+ T cells from PBMCs. The clonotype was recovered from a human donor with multiple sclerosis. The gene calls are TRBV3-1 and TRBJ1-2; no definite D call. CDR3: CASSQGEGGNGYTF. The CDR3 nucleotides are TGTGCCAGCAGCCAAGGCGAGGGTGGGAATGGCTACACCTTC.